Below, 8 T cell receptor beta chains from the same sample are listed, as sequenced in a study of shared clonotypes between healthy human individuals. Data came from immunoSEQ multiplex PCR; TCRdb stores just in-frame clones and leaves some out. The repertoire holds fewer than 350,000 clones, with roughly 84% as singletons. The material sequenced was memory CD8+ T cells sorted from blood. The subset: CD45RO+ cells pooled with CCR7-negative TemRA cells. Every receptor here comes from a man aged 18 to 30 in good health.

CDR3 coding DNA: TGCGCCAGCAGCACTAGCGGGGGGGAGACCCAGTACTTC. This codes for CASSTSGGETQYF. J is TRBJ2-5 and V is TRBV5-1, with TRBD2 identical over 12 bases. The CDR3 is 13 residues long. V was pared by 4 bases and J by 5 bases, with 0 bases of the junction left unmatched. Per germline, CDR1 SGHRS and CDR2 YFSETQ.

The rearrangement joins TRBV2 to TRBJ1-2, with 9 bases that match TRBD1. CDR3 size: 18 residues. The V gene's germline CDR1 is SNHLY and CDR2 FYNNEI. Trimming removed 6 bases from V and 3 bases from J; junction bases left unmatched: 17. DNA of the CDR3: TGTGCCAGCAGCAACACCGGGACAGGGACTCACGCCTACTATGGCTACACCTTC. Its protein product is CASSNTGTGTHAYYGYTF. Full variable domain (rest looked up from reference TRBV2 and TRBJ1-2): EPEVTQTPSHQVTQMGQEVILRCVPISNHLYFYWYRQILGQKVEFLVSFYNNEISEKSEIFDDQFSVERPDGSNFTLKIRSTKLEDSAMYFCASSNTGTGTHAYYGYTFGSGTRLTVV.

The chain is built from TRBV11-2 and TRBJ2-7; D is possibly TRBD1 (7 bases). Germline V lookup: CDR1 SGHAT, CDR2 FQNNGV. V was shortened by 5 bases and J by 4 bases, with 18 bases between the two germline ends. CDR3 length: 15 residues. The CDR3 reads CASSIDREAGYEQYF. CDR3 bases: TGTGCCAGCAGCATTGACAGGGAGGCAGGTTACGAGCAGTACTTC.

The chain employs TRBV19 and TRBJ1-2; D ambiguous. The V end lost 4 bases, the J end lost 3 bases, and 15 bases lay between the germline ends. Germline CDR1 reads LNHDA; CDR2 reads SQIVND (reference sequence). The CDR3 totals 15 residues. The CDR3 sequence is CASSTGSEQDYGYTF. The DNA of the CDR3 is TGTGCCAGTAGTACCGGTTCCGAGCAGGACTATGGCTACACCTTC.

The CDR3 coding sequence is TGTGCCAGCAGGGAGACAGGAGTGAACACTGAAGCTTTCTTT. Its translation is CASRETGVNTEAFF. The V gene is TRBV27, the J gene TRBJ1-1, with D perhaps matching TRBD1 (6 bases). Trimming took off 6 bases at V and 0 bases at J, with 11 bases between the two ends. Germline assignment: CDR1 MNHEY and CDR2 SMNVEV (reference sequence). The length of the CDR3 is 14 residues.

About this clone: The sample has other DNA sequences that encode this CDR3 too. The chain employs TRBV27 and TRBJ2-1, with D unclear. The CDR3 consists of 11 residues. Germline lookup yields CDR1 MNHEY and CDR2 SMNVEV (reference sequence). V lost 8 bases, J lost 4 bases, and 6 bases lay in between. DNA of the CDR3: TGTGCCAGCCGCCTTTACAATGAGCAGTTCTTC. Its protein product is CASRLYNEQFF.

The rearrangement links TRBV30 to TRBJ2-1; TRBD1 might be the D (6 bases). CDR1 GTSNPN and CDR2 SVGIG come from the germline V gene (reference sequence). V was shortened by 4 bases and J by 6 bases, with 13 bases between the two germline ends. This CDR3 has 13 residues. Here the CDR3 DNA reads TGTGCCTGGACACCGGACAGCGGCAATGAGCAGTTCTTC. Residues: CAWTPDSGNEQFF.

The genes are TRBV30 and TRBJ2-7; TRBD1 aligns across 7 bases. CDR1 GTSNPN and CDR2 SVGIG come from the germline V gene (reference sequence). The CDR3 contains 14 residues. With V trimmed by 5 bases and J by 3 bases, 10 bases remained unmatched. The CDR3 sequence is CAWLRTGNHYEQYF. CDR3 bases: TGTGCCTGGCTTAGGACAGGCAATCACTACGAGCAGTACTTC.